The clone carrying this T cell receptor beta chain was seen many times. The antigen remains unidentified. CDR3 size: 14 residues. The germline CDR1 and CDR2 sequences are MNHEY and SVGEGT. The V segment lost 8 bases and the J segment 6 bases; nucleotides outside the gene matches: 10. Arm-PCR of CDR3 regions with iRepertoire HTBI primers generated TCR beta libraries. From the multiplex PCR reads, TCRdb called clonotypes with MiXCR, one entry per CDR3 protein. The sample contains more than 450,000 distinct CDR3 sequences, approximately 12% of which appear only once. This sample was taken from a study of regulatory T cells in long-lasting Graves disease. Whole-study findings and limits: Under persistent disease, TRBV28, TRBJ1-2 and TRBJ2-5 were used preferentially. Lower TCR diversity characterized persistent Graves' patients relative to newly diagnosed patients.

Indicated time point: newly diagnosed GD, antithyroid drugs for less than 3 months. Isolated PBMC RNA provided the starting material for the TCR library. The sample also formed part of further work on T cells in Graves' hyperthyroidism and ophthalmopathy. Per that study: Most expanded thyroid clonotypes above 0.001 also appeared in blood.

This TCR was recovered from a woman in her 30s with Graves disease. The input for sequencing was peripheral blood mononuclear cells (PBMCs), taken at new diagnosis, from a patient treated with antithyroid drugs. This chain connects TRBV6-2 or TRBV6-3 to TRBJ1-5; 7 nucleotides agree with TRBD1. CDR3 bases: TGTGCCAGCGTTCCCCGACAGGGATTTCAGCCCCAGCATTTT. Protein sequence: CASVPRQGFQPQHF.